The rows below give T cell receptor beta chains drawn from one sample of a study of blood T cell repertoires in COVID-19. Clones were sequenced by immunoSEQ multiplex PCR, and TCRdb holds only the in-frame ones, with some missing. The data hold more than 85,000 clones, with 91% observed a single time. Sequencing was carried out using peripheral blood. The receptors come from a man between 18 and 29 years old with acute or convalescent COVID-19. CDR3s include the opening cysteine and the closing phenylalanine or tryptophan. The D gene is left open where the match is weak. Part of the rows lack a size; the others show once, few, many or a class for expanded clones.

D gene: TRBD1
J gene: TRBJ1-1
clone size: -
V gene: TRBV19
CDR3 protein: CASRLTGVDEAFF
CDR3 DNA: TGTGCCAGTAGGCTCACAGGGGTTGATGAAGCTTTCTTT

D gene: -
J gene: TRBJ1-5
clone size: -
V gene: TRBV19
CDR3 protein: CASSTGAYSNQPQHF
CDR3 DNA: TGTGCCAGTAGTACAGGGGCGTATAGCAATCAGCCCCAGCATTTT

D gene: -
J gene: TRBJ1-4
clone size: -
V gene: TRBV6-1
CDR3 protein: CASNEQGAANEKLFF
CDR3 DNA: TGTGCCAGCAATGAACAGGGTGCAGCTAATGAAAAACTGTTTTTT

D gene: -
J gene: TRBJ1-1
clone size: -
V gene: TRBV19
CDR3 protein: CASSFATVGRGATEAFF
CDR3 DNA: TGTGCCAGTAGTTTCGCGACAGTCGGGAGGGGGGCCACTGAAGCTTTCTTT

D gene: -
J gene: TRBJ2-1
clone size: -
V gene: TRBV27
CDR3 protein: CASSLRRDEQFF
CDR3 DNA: TGTGCCAGCAGCCTTCGCCGGGATGAGCAGTTCTTC

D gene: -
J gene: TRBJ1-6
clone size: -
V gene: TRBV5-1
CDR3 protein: CASSLDFDSPLHF
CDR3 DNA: TGCGCCAGCAGCTTGGATTTCGACAGTCCCCTCCACTTT

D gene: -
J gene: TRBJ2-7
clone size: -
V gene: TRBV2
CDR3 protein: CASSENGGEAYEQYF
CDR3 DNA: TGTGCCAGCAGTGAAAACGGCGGGGAAGCCTACGAGCAGTACTTC

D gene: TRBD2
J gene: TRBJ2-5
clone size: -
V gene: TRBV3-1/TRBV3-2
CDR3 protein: CASSQDRPASGIGETQYF
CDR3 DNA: TGTGCCAGCAGCCAAGATAGGCCGGCTAGCGGGATAGGAGAGACCCAGTACTTC

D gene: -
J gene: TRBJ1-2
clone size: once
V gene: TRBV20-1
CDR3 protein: CSASLRRDGNYGYTF
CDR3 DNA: TGCAGTGCTAGTTTGAGGCGGGACGGCAACTATGGCTACACCTTC

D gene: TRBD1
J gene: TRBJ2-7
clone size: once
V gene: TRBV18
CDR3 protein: CASSLGQGSYEQYF
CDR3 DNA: TGTGCCAGCTCACTCGGACAGGGCTCCTACGAGCAGTACTTC

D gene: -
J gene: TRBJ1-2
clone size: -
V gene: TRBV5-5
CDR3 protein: CASSLYQALSVPTF
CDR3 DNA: TGTGCCAGCAGCTTGTACCAGGCTCTATCGGTCCCCACCTTC

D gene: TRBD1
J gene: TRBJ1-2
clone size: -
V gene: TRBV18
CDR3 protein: CASSEQGKEGYTF
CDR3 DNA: TGTGCCAGCTCAGAACAGGGGAAGGAAGGCTACACCTTC

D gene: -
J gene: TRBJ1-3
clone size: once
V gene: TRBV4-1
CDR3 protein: CASSQVPRGQGFSSSGNTIYF
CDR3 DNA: TGCGCCAGCAGCCAAGTACCCCGAGGACAAGGTTTCTCCAGCTCTGGAAACACCATATATTTT

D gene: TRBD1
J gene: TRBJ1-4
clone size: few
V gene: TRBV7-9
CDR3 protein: CASSYTIGTGGEKLFF
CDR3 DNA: TGTGCCAGCAGCTACACCATTGGGACAGGGGGTGAAAAACTGTTTTTT

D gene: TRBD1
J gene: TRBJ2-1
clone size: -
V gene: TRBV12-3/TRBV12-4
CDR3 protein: CASRRDSYNEQFF
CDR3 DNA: TGTGCCAGCAGAAGGGACAGTTACAATGAGCAGTTCTTC

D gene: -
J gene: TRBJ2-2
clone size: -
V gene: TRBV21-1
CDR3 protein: CASPPSHRRLPTGELFF
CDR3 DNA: TGTGCCAGCCCCCCGAGCCACAGGCGGCTCCCCACCGGGGAGCTGTTTTTT

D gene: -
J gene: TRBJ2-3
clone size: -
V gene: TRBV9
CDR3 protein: CASSVGSDSTDTQYF
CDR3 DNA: TGTGCCAGCAGCGTAGGAAGCGACAGCACAGATACGCAGTATTTT

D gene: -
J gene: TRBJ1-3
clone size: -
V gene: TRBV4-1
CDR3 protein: CASSQPTGSSGNTIYF
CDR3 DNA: TGCGCCAGCAGCCAGCCTACAGGGTCCTCTGGAAACACCATATATTTT

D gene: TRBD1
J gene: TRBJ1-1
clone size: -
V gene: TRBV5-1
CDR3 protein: CASSVGQAYRNTEAFF
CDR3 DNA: TGCGCCAGCAGCGTGGGACAGGCGTACAGGAACACTGAAGCTTTCTTT

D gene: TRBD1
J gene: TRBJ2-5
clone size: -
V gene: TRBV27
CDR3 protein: CASSSMTGVSETQYF
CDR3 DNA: TGTGCCAGCAGTTCCATGACAGGGGTTTCAGAGACCCAGTACTTC

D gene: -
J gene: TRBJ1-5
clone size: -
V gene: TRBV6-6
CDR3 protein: CASSTYNRQPQHF
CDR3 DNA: TGTGCCAGCAGTACCTATAACAGGCAGCCCCAGCATTTT

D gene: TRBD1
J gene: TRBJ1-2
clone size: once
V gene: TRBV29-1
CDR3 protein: CSVKDRANYGYTF
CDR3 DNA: TGCAGCGTTAAGGACAGGGCTAACTATGGCTACACCTTC

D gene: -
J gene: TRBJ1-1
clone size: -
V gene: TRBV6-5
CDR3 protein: CASSWTPSLQAFF
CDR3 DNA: TGTGCCAGCAGTTGGACACCCAGTTTACAAGCTTTCTTT

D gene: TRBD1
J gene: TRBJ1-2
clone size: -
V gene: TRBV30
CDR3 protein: CAWSPTGDYGYTF
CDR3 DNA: TGTGCCTGGAGTCCGACAGGGGACTATGGCTACACCTTC

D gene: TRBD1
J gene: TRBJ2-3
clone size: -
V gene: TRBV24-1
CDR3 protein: CATSEDRGFSTDTQYF
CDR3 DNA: TGTGCCACCAGTGAAGACAGGGGTTTTAGCACAGATACGCAGTATTTT

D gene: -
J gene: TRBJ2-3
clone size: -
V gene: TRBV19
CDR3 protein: CASSHIQGPSTDTQYF
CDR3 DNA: TGTGCCAGTAGCCATATTCAGGGGCCTAGCACAGATACGCAGTATTTT

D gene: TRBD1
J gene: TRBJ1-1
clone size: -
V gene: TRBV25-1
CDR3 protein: CASSPQGYRGEEAFF
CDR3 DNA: TGTGCCAGCAGTCCACAAGGATACAGGGGCGAAGAAGCTTTCTTT

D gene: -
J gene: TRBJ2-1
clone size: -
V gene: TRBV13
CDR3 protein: CASSSDNEQFF
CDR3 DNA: TGTGCCAGCAGCTCAGACAATGAGCAGTTCTTC

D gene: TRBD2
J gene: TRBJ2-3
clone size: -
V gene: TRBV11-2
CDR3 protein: CASSQGLAGELPDTQYF
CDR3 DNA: TGTGCCAGCAGCCAGGGACTAGCGGGAGAATTACCAGATACGCAGTATTTT

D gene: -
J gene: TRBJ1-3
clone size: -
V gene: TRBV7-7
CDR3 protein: CARTLSSGNTIYF
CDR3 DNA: TGTGCCCGCACTCTCTCCTCTGGAAACACCATATATTTT

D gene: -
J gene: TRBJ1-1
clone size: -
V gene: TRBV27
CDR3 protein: CASSLIHRPNTEAFF
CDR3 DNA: TGTGCCAGCAGCCTGATCCACAGGCCGAACACTGAAGCTTTCTTT

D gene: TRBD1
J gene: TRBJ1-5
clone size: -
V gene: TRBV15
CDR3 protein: CATSRLTGGRQPQHF
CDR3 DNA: TGTGCCACCAGCAGACTAACAGGGGGCAGACAGCCCCAGCATTTT

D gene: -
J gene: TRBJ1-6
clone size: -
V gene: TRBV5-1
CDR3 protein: CASSLRSGEGSPLHF
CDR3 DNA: TGCGCCAGCAGCTTGAGGTCAGGGGAGGGGTCACCCCTCCACTTT

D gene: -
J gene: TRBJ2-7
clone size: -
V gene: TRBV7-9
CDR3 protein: CASSFGGLAEQYF
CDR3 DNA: TGTGCCAGCAGCTTCGGGGGGCTTGCCGAGCAGTACTTC

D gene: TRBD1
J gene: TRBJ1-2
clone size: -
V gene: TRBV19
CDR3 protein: CASRTIGGQWTLKGYTF
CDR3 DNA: TGTGCCAGTAGAACCATTGGGGGACAGTGGACCTTGAAGGGCTACACCTTC

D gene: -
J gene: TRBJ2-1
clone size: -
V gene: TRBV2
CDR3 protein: CASSENRDIHEQFF
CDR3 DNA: TGTGCCAGCAGTGAGAACAGGGATATCCATGAGCAGTTCTTC

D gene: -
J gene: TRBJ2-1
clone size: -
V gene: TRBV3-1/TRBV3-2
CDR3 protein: CASSRAGSGNEQFF
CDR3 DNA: TGTGCCAGCAGCCGGGCAGGCAGCGGCAATGAGCAGTTCTTC

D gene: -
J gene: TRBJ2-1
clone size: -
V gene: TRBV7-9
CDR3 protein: CASSPSMRLSSYNEQFF
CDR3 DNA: TGTGCCAGCAGCCCCAGCATGAGACTTAGCTCCTACAATGAGCAGTTCTTC

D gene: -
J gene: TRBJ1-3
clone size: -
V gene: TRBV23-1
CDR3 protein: CASSQREGHTGIGAGNTIYF
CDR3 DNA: TGCGCCAGCAGTCAAAGGGAAGGCCATACAGGGATAGGAGCTGGAAACACCATATATTTT

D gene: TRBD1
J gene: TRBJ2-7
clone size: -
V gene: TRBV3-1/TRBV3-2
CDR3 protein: CASSRSGTGGEQYF
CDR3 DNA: TGTGCCAGCAGCCGCTCGGGGACAGGGGGCGAGCAGTACTTC

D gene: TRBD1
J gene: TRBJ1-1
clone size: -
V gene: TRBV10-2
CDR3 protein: CASSRTGAENTEAFF
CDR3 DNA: TGCGCCAGCAGTCGGACAGGGGCCGAGAACACTGAAGCTTTCTTT

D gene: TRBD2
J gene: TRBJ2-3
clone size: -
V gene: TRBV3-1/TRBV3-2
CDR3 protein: CASSQGRGTSPYF
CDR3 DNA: TGTGCCAGCAGCCAAGGGAGGGGGACTAGCCCGTATTTT

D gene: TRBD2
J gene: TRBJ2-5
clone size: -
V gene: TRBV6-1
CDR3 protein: CASSEATSGGFPLYF
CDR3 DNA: TGTGCCAGCAGTGAAGCGACTAGCGGGGGCTTTCCTCTGTACTTC

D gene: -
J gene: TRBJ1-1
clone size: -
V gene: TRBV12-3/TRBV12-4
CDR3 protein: CASSRTRNTEAFF
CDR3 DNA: TGTGCCAGCAGTCGTACACGGAACACTGAAGCTTTCTTT

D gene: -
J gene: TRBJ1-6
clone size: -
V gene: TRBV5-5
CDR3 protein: CASSPITGSYNSPLHF
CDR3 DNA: TGTGCCAGCAGCCCCATCACCGGCTCCTATAATTCACCCCTCCACTTT

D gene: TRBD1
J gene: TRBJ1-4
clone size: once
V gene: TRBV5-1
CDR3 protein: CASSTRTGGYGGDEKLFF
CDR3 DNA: TGCGCCAGCAGCACACGGACAGGGGGCTATGGTGGGGATGAAAAACTGTTTTTT

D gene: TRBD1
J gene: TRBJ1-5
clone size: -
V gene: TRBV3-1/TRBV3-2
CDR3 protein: CASSSTGDGQPQHF
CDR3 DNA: TGTGCCAGCAGCTCCACAGGGGACGGGCAGCCCCAGCATTTT

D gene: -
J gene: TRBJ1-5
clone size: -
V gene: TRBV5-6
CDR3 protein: CASSLKHSSNQPQHF
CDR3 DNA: TGTGCCAGCAGCTTGAAACACAGCAGCAATCAGCCCCAGCATTTT

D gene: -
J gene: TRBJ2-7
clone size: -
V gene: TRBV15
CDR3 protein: CATSSRLPPDEQYF
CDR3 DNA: TGTGCCACCAGCTCCAGACTTCCCCCCGACGAGCAGTACTTC

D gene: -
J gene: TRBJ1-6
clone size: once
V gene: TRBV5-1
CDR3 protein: CASSDTSDSSYNSPLHF
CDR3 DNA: TGCGCCAGCAGCGACACTTCTGACAGCTCCTATAATTCACCCCTCCACTTT

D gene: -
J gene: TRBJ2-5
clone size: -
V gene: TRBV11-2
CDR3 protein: CASSLERAWRGPIGKTQYF
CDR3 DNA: TGTGCCAGCAGCTTAGAGCGGGCTTGGCGGGGGCCCATCGGGAAGACCCAGTACTTC

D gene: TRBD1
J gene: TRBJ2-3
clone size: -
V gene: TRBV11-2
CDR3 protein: CASAVGDRGTDTQYF
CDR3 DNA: TGTGCCTCGGCCGTCGGGGACAGGGGGACAGATACGCAGTATTTT

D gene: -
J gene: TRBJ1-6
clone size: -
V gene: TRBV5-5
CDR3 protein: CASSPTGEPNSPLHF
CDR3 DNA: TGTGCCAGCAGCCCCACGGGGGAGCCGAATTCACCCCTCCACTTT

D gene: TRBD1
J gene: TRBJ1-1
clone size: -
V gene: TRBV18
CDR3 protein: CASSPRPNRGKNTEAFF
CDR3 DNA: TGTGCCAGCTCACCAAGGCCTAACAGGGGAAAGAACACTGAAGCTTTCTTT

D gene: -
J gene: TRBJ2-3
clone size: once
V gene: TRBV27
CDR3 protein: CASSPIGRTQYF
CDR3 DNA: TGTGCCAGCAGTCCCATAGGGAGGACGCAGTATTTT